This TCR beta chain was sequenced during a study of vaccination effects on CD4 cells after COVID-19. Across the study: Participants were given two doses of BNT162b2 or mRNA-1273 vaccine. Cultivation was performed at approximately 2.1 million PBMC per well with 9 to 10 IU/ml IL-2 and about 9.6 ug/ml peptides added. Study-level findings and limits: Long after vaccination, the clones induced by infection and by vaccine shrank markedly in size. Early timepoints after infection were absent, and convalescent patients were few in the study.

The CDR3 sequence is 14 residues long. The germline V and J ends were trimmed by 2 bases and 0 bases, with 7 bases remaining between them. Germline V gene data show CDR1 as KGHSH and CDR2 as LQKENI. On day 10 of culture, CD4+ T cells were separated out. About this clone: Antigen specificity is unknown.

TCRdb's table, derived via immunoSEQ multiplex PCR, lists solely in-frame clones and lacks some. The data contain about 76,000 clones, 75% to 80% of them singletons. This TCR came from a human donor who received a COVID-19 vaccine. The rearrangement joins TRBV18 to TRBJ1-1; D is undetermined. Sequencing used CD4+ T cells from PBMCs cultured without peptide, obtained before COVID-19 vaccination. CDR3 DNA sequence: TGTGCCAGCTCACCAACGGGAATGAACACTGAAGCTTTCTTT. Its translation is CASSPTGMNTEAFF.